This T cell receptor (beta chain) was identified in a study of response to subunit inactivated influenza vaccine. Notes on the study in general: It was suggested by the authors that few new T cells are recruited by each seasonal influenza vaccination.

CDR3 length: 14 residues. The V and J ends lost 1 base and 10 bases respectively, with 16 bases between them. TCRdb reprocessed the RT-PCR reads via MiXCR and lists one record per CDR3 protein. The table includes almost 600,000 distinct CDR3 sequences, around 15% detected once. This clonotype was counted many times. What it binds is unknown. The rearrangement uses TRBV12-3 or TRBV12-4 and TRBJ1-1; no clear D. The source material was PBMCs from blood, sampled roughly 12 days after vaccination. The receptor was derived from a man in his forties or fifties who received an inactivated influenza vaccine. The CDR3, as DNA: TGTGCCAGCAGTTTAGTCGCATGGACTTCTGGAGCTTTCTTT. Translated: CASSLVAWTSGAFF.